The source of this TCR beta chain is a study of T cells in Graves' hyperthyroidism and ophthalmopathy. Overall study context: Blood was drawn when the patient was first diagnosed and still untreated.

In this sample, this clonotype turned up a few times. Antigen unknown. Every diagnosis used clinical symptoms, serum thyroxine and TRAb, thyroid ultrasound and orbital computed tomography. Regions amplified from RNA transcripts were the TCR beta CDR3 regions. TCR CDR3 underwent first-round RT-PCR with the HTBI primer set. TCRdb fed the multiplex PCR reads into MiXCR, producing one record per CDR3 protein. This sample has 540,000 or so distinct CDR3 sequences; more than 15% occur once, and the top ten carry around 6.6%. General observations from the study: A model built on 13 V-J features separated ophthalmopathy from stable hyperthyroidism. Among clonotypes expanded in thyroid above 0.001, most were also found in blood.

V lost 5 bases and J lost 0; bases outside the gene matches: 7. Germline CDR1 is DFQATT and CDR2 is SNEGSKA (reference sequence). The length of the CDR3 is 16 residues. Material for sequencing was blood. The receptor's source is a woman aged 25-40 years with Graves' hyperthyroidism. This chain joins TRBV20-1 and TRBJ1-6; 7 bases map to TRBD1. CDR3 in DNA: TGCAGTGCTCCGACGACAGGGAGCTCCTATAATTCACCCCTCCACTTT. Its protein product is CSAPTTGSSYNSPLHF.